This T cell receptor beta chain comes out of a study of blood T cell repertoires in COVID-19. Study-level background: Samples taken during acute and convalescent COVID-19 were collected in the United States, Italy and Spain. PBMCs, B-cell-depleted T cells, or T cells were the source of the cDNA or gDNA that made up the material.

CDR3 length: 15 amino acids. Per germline, CDR1 SGDLS and CDR2 YYNGEE. The ends lost 0 bases at V and 2 bases at J; junction bases unmatched: 2. Study processing details: Amplification of reference gene primers was used by the study to estimate nucleated cell counts. Sequenced by immunoSEQ multiplex PCR; TCRdb stores in-frame clones only, minus some. V and J calls and clone size follow that table, whereas D and trimming were derived from the DNA. The repertoire consists of about 53,000 clones, with around nine tenths occurring once and the leading ten covering 3.5% to 4.5%. The chain recombines TRBV9 with TRBJ1-3; 7 bases agree with TRBD1. Sequencing was performed on peripheral blood. The clonotype originates from a man aged 50 or older with acute or convalescent COVID-19. The CDR3 DNA reads TGTGCCAGCAGCGTAGTCGACAGGGCTGGAAACACCATATATTTT. This codes for CASSVVDRAGNTIYF. The full variable domain, rest sourced from reference TRBV9 and TRBJ1-3, is DSGVTQTPKHLITATGQRVTLRCSPRSGDLSVYWYQQSLDQGLQFLIQYYNGEERAKGNILERFSAQQFPDLHSELNLSSLELGDSALYFCASSVVDRAGNTIYFGEGSWLTVV.